These T cell receptor beta chains were read from a single sample in a study of PD-L1 blockade in urothelial cancer. Assay used: immunoSEQ multiplex PCR; TCRdb lists only in-frame clones, some missing. The sample lists 72,000 or so clones, roughly 86% occurring once. Here the sequenced sample was PBMCs, taken around atezolizumab (anti-PD-L1) treatment. These receptors all stem from a man between 60 and 75 years old with urothelial cancer. The CDR3 runs from the conserved cysteine through the conserved F or W. The order of the fields is J gene, clone size, D gene, V gene, CDR3 protein, CDR3 DNA. A D gene is named only where the DNA matches it firmly. The listing skips clone size in some rows; elsewhere it reads once, few, many or a size class.

J: TRBJ1-5
size: NA
D: NA
V: TRBV28
CDR3: CASSPISYQPQHF
DNA: TGTGCCAGCAGCCCTATTAGTTATCAGCCCCAGCATTTT

J: TRBJ1-2
size: NA
D: NA
V: TRBV21-1
CDR3: CASSLTENYGYTF
DNA: TGTGCCAGCAGCCTGACAGAAAACTATGGCTACACCTTC

J: TRBJ2-7
size: NA
D: NA
V: TRBV2
CDR3: CASSEAREPTEYF
DNA: TGTGCCAGCAGTGAAGCGCGGGAACCTACGGAGTACTTC

J: TRBJ2-5
size: NA
D: TRBD1
V: TRBV19
CDR3: CASSTGRTGWYRETQYF
DNA: TGTGCCAGTAGTACCGGACGGACAGGGTGGTATCGAGAGACCCAGTACTTC

J: TRBJ2-5
size: NA
D: NA
V: TRBV11-2
CDR3: CASRALGQLQETQYF
DNA: TGTGCCAGCAGGGCCTTAGGACAGCTCCAAGAGACCCAGTACTTC

J: TRBJ2-7
size: NA
D: NA
V: TRBV7-9
CDR3: CASSSGTPEQYF
DNA: TGTGCCAGCAGCTCCGGGACACCTGAGCAGTACTTC

J: TRBJ1-2
size: NA
D: NA
V: TRBV19
CDR3: CASSRAPGRPNYGYTF
DNA: TGTGCCAGTAGTCGCGCCCCGGGGAGACCAAACTATGGCTACACCTTC

J: TRBJ2-5
size: NA
D: NA
V: TRBV5-6
CDR3: CASSPLDSWETQYF
DNA: TGTGCCAGCAGCCCATTAGACAGTTGGGAGACCCAGTACTTC

J: TRBJ1-5
size: NA
D: NA
V: TRBV5-6
CDR3: CASSFWTAQVGQPQHF
DNA: TGTGCCAGCAGCTTTTGGACAGCCCAGGTTGGTCAGCCCCAGCATTTT

J: TRBJ1-2
size: few
D: NA
V: TRBV7-9
CDR3: CASSSQSGQPYGYTF
DNA: TGTGCCAGCAGCTCCCAAAGCGGACAGCCCTATGGCTACACCTTC

J: TRBJ1-3
size: few
D: NA
V: TRBV6-5
CDR3: CASRPRRSSGNTIYF
DNA: TGTGCCAGCAGACCCCGACGGAGCTCTGGAAACACCATATATTTT

J: TRBJ2-1
size: NA
D: TRBD2
V: TRBV6-6
CDR3: CASRFSSGSTYNEQFF
DNA: TGTGCCAGCAGATTCTCTAGCGGGAGTACCTACAATGAGCAGTTCTTC

J: TRBJ2-2
size: NA
D: TRBD2
V: TRBV30
CDR3: CAWMGGGRGFPNTGELFF
DNA: TGTGCCTGGATGGGGGGCGGGAGGGGGTTCCCGAACACCGGGGAGCTGTTTTTT

J: TRBJ2-7
size: NA
D: NA
V: TRBV7-9
CDR3: CASSPRGGSVYEQYF
DNA: TGTGCCAGCAGCCCGCGTGGGGGGTCTGTATACGAGCAGTACTTC

J: TRBJ1-2
size: NA
D: TRBD1
V: TRBV28
CDR3: CASSRQGVGIGYTF
DNA: TGTGCCAGCAGCCGGCAGGGGGTAGGGATTGGCTACACCTTC

J: TRBJ1-1
size: NA
D: TRBD1
V: TRBV10-3
CDR3: CAISNDRAEAFF
DNA: TGTGCCATCAGTAATGACAGGGCTGAAGCTTTCTTT

J: TRBJ2-6
size: NA
D: TRBD1
V: TRBV5-4
CDR3: CASSSRQGRAGANVLTF
DNA: TGCGCCAGCAGTTCCAGACAGGGGCGCGCTGGGGCCAACGTCCTGACTTTC

J: TRBJ1-2
size: NA
D: TRBD1
V: TRBV9
CDR3: CASSNRQGTRGYTF
DNA: TGTGCCAGCAGCAACCGACAGGGGACGCGTGGCTACACCTTC

J: TRBJ1-2
size: NA
D: TRBD1
V: TRBV30
CDR3: CAWNLYPTGGIGYTF
DNA: TGTGCCTGGAACCTCTACCCCACAGGGGGCATTGGCTACACCTTC

J: TRBJ2-7
size: NA
D: TRBD2
V: TRBV2
CDR3: CASRGGLAGVTEQYF
DNA: TGTGCCAGCAGAGGGGGACTAGCGGGAGTGACCGAGCAGTACTTC

J: TRBJ1-5
size: NA
D: NA
V: TRBV19
CDR3: CASSSGTTYNQPQHF
DNA: TGTGCCAGTAGTTCAGGAACCACTTACAATCAGCCCCAGCATTTT

J: TRBJ2-3
size: NA
D: NA
V: TRBV6-5
CDR3: CASSYGRAYTDTQYF
DNA: TGTGCCAGCAGTTACGGCAGGGCGTACACAGATACGCAGTATTTT

J: TRBJ1-1
size: NA
D: TRBD1
V: TRBV27
CDR3: CASSLQGGNTEAFF
DNA: TGTGCCAGCAGTTTACAGGGGGGGAACACTGAAGCTTTCTTT

J: TRBJ2-7
size: NA
D: NA
V: TRBV5-1
CDR3: CASSLHRAFYEQYF
DNA: TGCGCCAGCAGTCTTCACAGGGCATTCTACGAGCAGTACTTC

J: TRBJ2-1
size: NA
D: NA
V: TRBV4-1
CDR3: CASSPPRGYNEQFF
DNA: TGCGCCAGCAGCCCTCCCCGGGGTTACAATGAGCAGTTCTTC

J: TRBJ2-7
size: NA
D: NA
V: TRBV27
CDR3: CASSLPGTATYEQYF
DNA: TGTGCCAGCAGTCTCCCCGGGACTGCAACCTACGAGCAGTACTTC

J: TRBJ1-4
size: NA
D: NA
V: TRBV27
CDR3: CASSFQGRLTPGSEKLFF
DNA: TGTGCCAGCAGTTTCCAGGGCAGATTAACTCCGGGTAGTGAAAAACTGTTTTTT

J: TRBJ2-3
size: NA
D: TRBD1
V: TRBV6-1
CDR3: CASSERTGYSLDTQYF
DNA: TGTGCCAGCAGTGAACGGACAGGGTATAGTCTGGATACGCAGTATTTT

J: TRBJ2-7
size: NA
D: TRBD1
V: TRBV11-3
CDR3: CASSSKVRTGFIYEQYF
DNA: TGTGCCAGCAGCTCCAAAGTAAGGACAGGGTTCATTTACGAGCAGTACTTC

J: TRBJ1-2
size: NA
D: NA
V: TRBV2
CDR3: CASSVETNYGYTF
DNA: TGTGCCAGCAGTGTAGAGACTAACTATGGCTACACCTTC

J: TRBJ2-7
size: NA
D: NA
V: TRBV10-3
CDR3: CAISGGPLVSMEQYF
DNA: TGTGCCATCAGCGGGGGGCCTTTGGTCTCTATGGAGCAGTACTTC

J: TRBJ1-5
size: NA
D: NA
V: TRBV5-8
CDR3: CASRRRQTNQPQHF
DNA: TGTGCCAGCAGACGAAGACAGACCAATCAGCCCCAGCATTTT

J: TRBJ1-4
size: once
D: NA
V: TRBV18
CDR3: CASSPRLGATNEKLFF
DNA: TGTGCCAGCTCACCACGCCTAGGGGCAACTAATGAAAAACTGTTTTTT

J: TRBJ2-2
size: NA
D: NA
V: TRBV2
CDR3: CAIVTGPNTGELFF
DNA: TGTGCCATCGTCACAGGACCGAACACCGGGGAGCTGTTTTTT

J: TRBJ2-1
size: few
D: TRBD1
V: TRBV9
CDR3: CASSVIVAGGIHEQFF
DNA: TGTGCCAGCAGCGTAATAGTTGCAGGGGGTATCCATGAGCAGTTCTTC

J: TRBJ2-3
size: once
D: TRBD2
V: TRBV11-3
CDR3: CASSARRGITDTQYF
DNA: TGTGCCAGCAGCGCCCGGCGGGGGATCACAGATACGCAGTATTTT

J: TRBJ2-7
size: once
D: TRBD1
V: TRBV6-6
CDR3: CASFLGQGNPFGEQYF
DNA: TGTGCCAGCTTCCTCGGACAGGGAAACCCTTTCGGCGAGCAGTACTTC